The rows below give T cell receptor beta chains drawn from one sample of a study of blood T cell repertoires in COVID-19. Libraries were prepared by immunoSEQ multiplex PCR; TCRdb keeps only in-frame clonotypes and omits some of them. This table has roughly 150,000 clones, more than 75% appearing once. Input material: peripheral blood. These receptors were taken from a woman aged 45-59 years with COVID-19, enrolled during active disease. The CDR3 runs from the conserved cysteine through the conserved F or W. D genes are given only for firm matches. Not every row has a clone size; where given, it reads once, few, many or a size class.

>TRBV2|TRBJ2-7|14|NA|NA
TGTGCCAGCAGTGCAGACAGCAGCTCCTACGAGCAGTACTTC
CASSADSSSYEQYF
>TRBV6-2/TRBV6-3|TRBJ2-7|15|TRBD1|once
TGTGCCAGCAGTCAAGGAGACAGGGTGAGAGTCGAGCAGTACTTC
CASSQGDRVRVEQYF
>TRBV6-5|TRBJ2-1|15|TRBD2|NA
TGTGCCAGCAGCTCAGGACTAGCGGGGGGGCTAGAGCAGTTCTTC
CASSSGLAGGLEQFF
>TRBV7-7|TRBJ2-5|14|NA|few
TGTGCTAGCAGCTTACTCGGGGGTCAGGAGACCCAGTACTTC
CASSLLGGQETQYF
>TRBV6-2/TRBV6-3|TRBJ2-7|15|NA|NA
TGTGCCAGCAGTTACTCTGAGCAGGGATCCTACGAGCAGTACTTC
CASSYSEQGSYEQYF
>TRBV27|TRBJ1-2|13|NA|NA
TGTGCCAGCAGTTTATGGGAGGGTCAAGGCTACACCTTC
CASSLWEGQGYTF
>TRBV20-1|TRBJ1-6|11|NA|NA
TGCAGTGCTATTGGCACCTCACCCCTCCACTTT
CSAIGTSPLHF
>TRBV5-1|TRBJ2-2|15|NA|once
TGCGCCAGCAGCTGGGGGGACGCGAACACCGGGGAGCTGTTTTTT
CASSWGDANTGELFF
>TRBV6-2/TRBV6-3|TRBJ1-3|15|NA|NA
TGTGCCAGCAGCCGACCGGGGAGCTCTGGAAACACCATATATTTT
CASSRPGSSGNTIYF
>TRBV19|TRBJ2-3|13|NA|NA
TGTGCCAGTAGTGCAGGGTTCACAGATACGCAGTATTTT
CASSAGFTDTQYF
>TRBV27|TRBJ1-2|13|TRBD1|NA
TGTGCCAGCAGGTTACAGGGGTCCTATGGCTACACCTTC
CASRLQGSYGYTF
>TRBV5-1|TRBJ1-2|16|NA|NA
TGCGCCAGCAGCACCTGGACAGCTAGGGCTCACTATGGCTACACCTTC
CASSTWTARAHYGYTF
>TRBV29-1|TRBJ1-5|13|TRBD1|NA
TGCAGCGCCTCAGGACAGGGCGGTAGCACCCAGCATTTT
CSASGQGGSTQHF
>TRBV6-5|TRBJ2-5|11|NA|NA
TGTGCCAGCAGTTCTTTAGAGACCCAGTACTTC
CASSSLETQYF
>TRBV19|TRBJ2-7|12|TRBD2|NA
TGTGCCAGTGGTGCGGGGGCCTACGAGCAGTACTTC
CASGAGAYEQYF
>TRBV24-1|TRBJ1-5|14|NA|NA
TGTGCCACCAGTGATGGGGCAGGGAATCAGCCCCAGCATTTT
CATSDGAGNQPQHF
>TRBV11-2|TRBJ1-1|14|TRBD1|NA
TGTGCCAGCAGCTCCGGGACAGTGAACACTGAAGCTTTCTTT
CASSSGTVNTEAFF
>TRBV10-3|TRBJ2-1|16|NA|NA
TGTGCCATCAGGGGGGGTCCAGGGAACGAAGGGAATGAGCAGTTCTTC
CAIRGGPGNEGNEQFF
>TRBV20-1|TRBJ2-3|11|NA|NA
TGCAGTGCCCCAGGGGTAGATACGCAGTATTTT
CSAPGVDTQYF
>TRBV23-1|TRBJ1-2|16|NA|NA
TGCGCCAGCAGTGAGGCCCCGGGACTCCATCTCTATGGCTACACCTTC
CASSEAPGLHLYGYTF